This T cell receptor (beta chain) was obtained from a study of cytomegalovirus exposure and HLA in healthy donors. Per the germline V gene, CDR1 is SQVTM and CDR2 is ANQGSEA. Trimming took off 6 bases at V and 1 base at J, with 12 bases between the two ends. There are 13 residues in the CDR3. With 60 Vbeta and 13 Jbeta primers, the PCR was carried out. The protocol was immunoSEQ multiplex PCR, while the TCRdb copy is restricted to in-frame clones and leaves out a portion. The sample yields 150,000 to 200,000 clones, about four fifths seen once. This clone appeared a single time. The material sequenced was PBMCs. The receptor's source is a man between 18 and 29 years old in good health and CMV-seronegative. The rearrangement uses TRBV29-1 and TRBJ1-1, with D possibly being TRBD1 (5 bases). CDR3 bases: TGCAGCGTCCAACGACAGCAGAACACTGAAGCTTTCTTT. Translating it yields CSVQRQQNTEAFF. Variable domain in full (rest from reference TRBV29-1 and TRBJ1-1): SAVISQKPSRDICQRGTSLTIQCQVDSQVTMMFWYRQQPGQSLTLIATANQGSEATYESGFVIDKFPISRPNLTFSTLTVSNMSPEDSSIYLCSVQRQQNTEAFFGQGTRLTVV.